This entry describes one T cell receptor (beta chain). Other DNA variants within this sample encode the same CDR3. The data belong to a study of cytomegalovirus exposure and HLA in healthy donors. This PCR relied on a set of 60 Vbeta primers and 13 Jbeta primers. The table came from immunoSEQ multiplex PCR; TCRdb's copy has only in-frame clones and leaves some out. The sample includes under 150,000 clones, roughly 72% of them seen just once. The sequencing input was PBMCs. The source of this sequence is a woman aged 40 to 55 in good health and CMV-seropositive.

The CDR3 DNA sequence: TGCGCCAGCAGCTTCCAGGCCAGCTCCTACGAGCAGTACTTC. Encoded protein: CASSFQASSYEQYF. The genes are TRBV5-1 and TRBJ2-7, with D unclear. CDR1 is SGHRS, CDR2 YFSETQ, per germline. The CDR3 loop spans 14 amino acids. The V end was cut by 2 bases, the J end by 0 bases, with 9 bases between.